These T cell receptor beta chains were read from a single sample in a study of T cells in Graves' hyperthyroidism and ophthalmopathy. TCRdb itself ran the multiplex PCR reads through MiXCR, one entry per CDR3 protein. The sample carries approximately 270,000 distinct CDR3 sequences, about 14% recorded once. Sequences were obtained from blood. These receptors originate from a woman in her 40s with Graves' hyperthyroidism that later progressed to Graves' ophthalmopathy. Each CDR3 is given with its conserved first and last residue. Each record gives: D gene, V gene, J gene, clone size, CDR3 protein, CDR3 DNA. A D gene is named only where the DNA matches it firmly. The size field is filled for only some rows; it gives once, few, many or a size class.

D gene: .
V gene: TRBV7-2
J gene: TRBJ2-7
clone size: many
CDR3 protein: CASSLGAGTALYEQYF
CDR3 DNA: TGTGCCAGCAGCTTGGGGGCGGGGACAGCACTCTACGAGCAGTACTTC

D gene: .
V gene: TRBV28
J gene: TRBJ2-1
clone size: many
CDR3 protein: CASSSGGPIAYNEQFF
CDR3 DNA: TGTGCCAGCAGCTCTGGAGGGCCTATAGCTTACAATGAGCAGTTCTTC

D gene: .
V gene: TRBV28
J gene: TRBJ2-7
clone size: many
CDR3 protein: CASSLGREWPYEQYF
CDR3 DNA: TGTGCCAGCAGTTTAGGGCGGGAATGGCCCTACGAGCAGTACTTC

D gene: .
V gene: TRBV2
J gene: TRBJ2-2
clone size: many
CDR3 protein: CASKGYNTGELFF
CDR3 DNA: TGTGCCAGCAAGGGCTACAACACCGGGGAGCTGTTTTTT

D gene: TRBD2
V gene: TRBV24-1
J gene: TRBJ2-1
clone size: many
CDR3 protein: CATSDPSSSGRNSPEQFF
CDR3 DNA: TGTGCCACCAGTGATCCTTCCTCTAGCGGGAGAAATTCCCCAGAGCAGTTCTTC

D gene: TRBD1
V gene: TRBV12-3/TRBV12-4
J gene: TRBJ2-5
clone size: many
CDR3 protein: CASHTGGRETQYF
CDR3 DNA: TGTGCCAGCCACACAGGGGGAAGGGAGACCCAGTACTTC

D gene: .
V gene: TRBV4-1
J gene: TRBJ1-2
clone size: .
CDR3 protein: CASSQDNRRSGGYTF
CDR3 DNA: TGCGCCAGCAGCCAAGATAACCGGAGAAGTGGAGGCTACACCTTC

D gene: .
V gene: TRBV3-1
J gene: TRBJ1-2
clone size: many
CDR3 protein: CASSQEARLAGYTF
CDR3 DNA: TGTGCCAGCAGCCAAGAAGCCAGACTGGCTGGCTACACCTTC

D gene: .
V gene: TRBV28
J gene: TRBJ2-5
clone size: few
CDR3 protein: CASSSIGRGFGQETQYF
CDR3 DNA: TGTGCCAGCAGTTCTATCGGCCGGGGGTTTGGACAAGAGACCCAGTACTTC

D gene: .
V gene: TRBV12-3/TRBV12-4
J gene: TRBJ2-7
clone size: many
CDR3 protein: CASSLRYYEQYF
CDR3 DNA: TGTGCCAGCAGTTTAAGGTACTACGAGCAGTACTTC

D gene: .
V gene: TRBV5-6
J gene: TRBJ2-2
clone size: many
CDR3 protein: CASSGFLGEIMTGELFF
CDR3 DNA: TGTGCCAGCAGTGGCTTCCTGGGGGAGATAATGACCGGGGAGCTGTTTTTT

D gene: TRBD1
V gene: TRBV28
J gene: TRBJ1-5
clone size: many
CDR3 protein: CASSWDRAYSNQPQHF
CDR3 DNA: TGTGCCAGCAGTTGGGACAGGGCCTATAGCAATCAGCCCCAGCATTTT

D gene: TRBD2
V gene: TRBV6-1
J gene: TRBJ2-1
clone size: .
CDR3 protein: CASSDGLAGYNEQFF
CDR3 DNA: TGTGCCAGCAGCGACGGACTAGCGGGCTACAATGAGCAGTTCTTC

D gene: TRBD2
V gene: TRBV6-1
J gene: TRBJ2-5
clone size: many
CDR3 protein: CASSPISGRVGKETQYF
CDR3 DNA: TGTGCCAGCAGTCCGATTAGCGGGAGGGTAGGGAAGGAGACCCAGTACTTC

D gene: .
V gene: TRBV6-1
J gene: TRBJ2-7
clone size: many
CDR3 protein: CASSEVLGQYF
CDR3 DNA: TGTGCCAGCAGTGAAGTTCTTGGGCAGTACTTC

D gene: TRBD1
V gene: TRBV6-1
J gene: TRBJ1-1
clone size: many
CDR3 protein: CASSDGVRGTIEAFF
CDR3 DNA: TGTGCCAGCAGTGATGGGGTCAGGGGGACCATTGAAGCTTTCTTT

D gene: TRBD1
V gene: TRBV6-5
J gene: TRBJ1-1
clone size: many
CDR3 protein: CASSYSRQGAVGNTEAFF
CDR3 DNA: TGTGCCAGCAGTTACTCGAGACAGGGGGCAGTTGGGAACACTGAAGCTTTCTTT

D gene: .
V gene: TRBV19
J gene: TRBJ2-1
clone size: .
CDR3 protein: CASSEAGSSYNEQFF
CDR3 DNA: TGTGCCAGTAGTGAAGCGGGCAGCTCCTACAATGAGCAGTTCTTC

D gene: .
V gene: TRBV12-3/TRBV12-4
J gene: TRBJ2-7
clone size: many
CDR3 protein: CASGVSHEQYF
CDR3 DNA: TGTGCCAGCGGGGTGAGCCACGAGCAGTACTTC

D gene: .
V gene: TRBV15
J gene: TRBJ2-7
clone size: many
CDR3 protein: CATSRASSSYEQYF
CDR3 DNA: TGTGCCACCAGCAGAGCGAGTAGCTCCTACGAGCAGTACTTC

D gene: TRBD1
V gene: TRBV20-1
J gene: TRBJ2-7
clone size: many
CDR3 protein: CSARSDRGLSHEQYF
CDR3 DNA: TGCAGTGCTAGAAGCGACAGGGGGCTAAGCCACGAGCAGTACTTC

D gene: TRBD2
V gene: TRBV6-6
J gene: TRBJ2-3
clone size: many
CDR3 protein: CASSYSGLAGVQDTQYF
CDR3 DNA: TGTGCCAGCAGTTACTCGGGGCTAGCGGGAGTTCAAGATACGCAGTATTTT

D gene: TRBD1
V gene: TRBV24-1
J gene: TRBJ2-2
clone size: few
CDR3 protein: CATSDVDRGPTGELFF
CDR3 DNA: TGTGCCACCAGTGACGTGGACAGGGGACCCACCGGGGAGCTGTTTTTT

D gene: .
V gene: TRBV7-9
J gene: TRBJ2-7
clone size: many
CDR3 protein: CASSRDGTPGEQYF
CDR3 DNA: TGTGCCAGCAGCCGGGACGGCACCCCGGGTGAGCAGTACTTC

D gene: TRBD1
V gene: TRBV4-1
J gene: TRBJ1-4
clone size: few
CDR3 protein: CASSQVGRDRKINEKLFF
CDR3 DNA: TGCGCCAGCAGCCAAGTTGGTCGGGACAGAAAAATCAATGAAAAACTGTTTTTT

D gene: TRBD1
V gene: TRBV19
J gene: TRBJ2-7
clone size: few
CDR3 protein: CASRRTGLSYEQYF
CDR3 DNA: TGTGCCAGTAGAAGGACAGGACTGAGCTACGAGCAGTACTTC

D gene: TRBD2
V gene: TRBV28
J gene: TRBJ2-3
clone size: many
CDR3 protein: CASSPLRRENTDTQYF
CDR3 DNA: TGTGCCAGCAGTCCCCTCCGGCGGGAGAACACAGATACGCAGTATTTT

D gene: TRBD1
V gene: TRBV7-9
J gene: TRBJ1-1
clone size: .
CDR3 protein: CASSLGTGGGFNTEAFF
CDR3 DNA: TGTGCCAGCAGCTTAGGGACAGGGGGCGGTTTTAACACTGAAGCTTTCTTT

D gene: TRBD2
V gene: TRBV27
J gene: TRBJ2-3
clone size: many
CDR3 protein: CASRRAYSGRIDTQYF
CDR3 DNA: TGTGCCAGCAGACGGGCCTATAGCGGGAGGATAGATACGCAGTATTTT

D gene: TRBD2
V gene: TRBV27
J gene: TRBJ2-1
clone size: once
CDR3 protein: CASKASGTSGRSDEQFF
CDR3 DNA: TGTGCCAGCAAAGCATCCGGGACTAGCGGGAGGAGTGATGAGCAGTTCTTC

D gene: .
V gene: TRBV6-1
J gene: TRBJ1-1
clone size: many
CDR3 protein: CASSDRGRAFF
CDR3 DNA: TGTGCCAGCAGTGACAGGGGACGGGCTTTCTTT

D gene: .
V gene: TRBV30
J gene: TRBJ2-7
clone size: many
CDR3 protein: CAWSVRGVEQYF
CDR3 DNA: TGTGCCTGGAGTGTACGTGGGGTCGAGCAGTACTTC